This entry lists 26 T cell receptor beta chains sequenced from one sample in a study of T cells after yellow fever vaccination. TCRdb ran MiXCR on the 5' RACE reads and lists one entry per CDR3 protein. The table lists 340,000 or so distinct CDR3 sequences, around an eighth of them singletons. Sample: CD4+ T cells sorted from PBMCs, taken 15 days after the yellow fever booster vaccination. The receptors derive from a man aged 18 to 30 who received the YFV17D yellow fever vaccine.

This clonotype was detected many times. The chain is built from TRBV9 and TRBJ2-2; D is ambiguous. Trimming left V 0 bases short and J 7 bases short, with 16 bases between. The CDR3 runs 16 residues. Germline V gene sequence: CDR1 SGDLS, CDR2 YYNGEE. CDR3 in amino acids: CASSVAASPPVGELFF. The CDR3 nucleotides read TGTGCCAGCAGCGTAGCTGCCAGCCCCCCCGTCGGGGAGCTGTTTTTT.

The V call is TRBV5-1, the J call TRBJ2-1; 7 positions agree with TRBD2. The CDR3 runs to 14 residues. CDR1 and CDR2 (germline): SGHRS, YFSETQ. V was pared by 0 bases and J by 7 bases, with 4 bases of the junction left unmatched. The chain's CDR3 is CASSLAGGWNEQFF. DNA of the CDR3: TGCGCCAGCAGCTTGGCCGGGGGGTGGAATGAGCAGTTCTTC.

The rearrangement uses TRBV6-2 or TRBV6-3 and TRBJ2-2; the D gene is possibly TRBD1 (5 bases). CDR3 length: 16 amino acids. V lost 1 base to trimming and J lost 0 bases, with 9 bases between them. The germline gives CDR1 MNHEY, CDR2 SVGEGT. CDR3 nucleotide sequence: TGTGCCAGCAGTTACTTAAGGGGCGCGAACACCGGGGAGCTGTTTTTT. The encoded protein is CASSYLRGANTGELFF.

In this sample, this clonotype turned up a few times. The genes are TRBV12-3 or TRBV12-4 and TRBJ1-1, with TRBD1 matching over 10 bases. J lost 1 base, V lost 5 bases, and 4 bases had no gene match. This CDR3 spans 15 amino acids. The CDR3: CASSGTGARNTEAFF. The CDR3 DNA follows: TGTGCCAGCAGTGGGACAGGGGCCAGGAACACTGAAGCTTTCTTT.

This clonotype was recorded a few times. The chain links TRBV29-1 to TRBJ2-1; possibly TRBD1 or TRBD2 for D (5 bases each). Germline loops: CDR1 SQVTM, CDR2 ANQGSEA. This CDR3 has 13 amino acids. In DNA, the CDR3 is TGCAGTACTAGGGGTATCTCCTACAATGAGCAGTTCTTC. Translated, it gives CSTRGISYNEQFF.

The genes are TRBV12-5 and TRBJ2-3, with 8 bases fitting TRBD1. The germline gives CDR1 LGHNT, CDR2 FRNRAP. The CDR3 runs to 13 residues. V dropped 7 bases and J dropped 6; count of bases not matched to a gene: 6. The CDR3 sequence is CASALGQGDTQYF. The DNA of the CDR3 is TGTGCTAGTGCCCTCGGACAGGGCGATACGCAGTATTTT. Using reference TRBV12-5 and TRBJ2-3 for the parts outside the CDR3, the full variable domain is DARVTQTPRHKVTEMGQEVTMRCQPILGHNTVFWYRQTMMQGLELLAYFRNRAPLDDSGMPKDRFSAEMPDATLATLKIQPSEPRDSAVYFCASALGQGDTQYFGPGTRLTVL.

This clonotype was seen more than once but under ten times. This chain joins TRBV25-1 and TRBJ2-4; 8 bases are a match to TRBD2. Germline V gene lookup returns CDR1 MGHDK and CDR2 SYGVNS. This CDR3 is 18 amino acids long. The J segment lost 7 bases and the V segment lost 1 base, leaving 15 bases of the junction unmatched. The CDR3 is CASSESGLVAGTGNIQYF. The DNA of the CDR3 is TGTGCCAGCAGTGAATCCGGCCTGGTAGCGGGGACTGGGAACATTCAGTACTTC.

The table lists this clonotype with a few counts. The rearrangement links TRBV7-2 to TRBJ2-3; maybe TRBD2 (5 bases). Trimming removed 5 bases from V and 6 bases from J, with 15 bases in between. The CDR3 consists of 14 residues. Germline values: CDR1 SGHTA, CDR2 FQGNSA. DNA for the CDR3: TGTGCCAGCAGCAACACTAGAGGGTTGGATACGCAGTATTTT. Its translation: CASSNTRGLDTQYF.

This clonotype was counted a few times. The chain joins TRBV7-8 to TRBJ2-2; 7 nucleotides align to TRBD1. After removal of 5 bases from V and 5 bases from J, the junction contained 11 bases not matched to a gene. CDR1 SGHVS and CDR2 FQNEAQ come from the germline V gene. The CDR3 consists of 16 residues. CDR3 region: CASSARDSPLTGELFF. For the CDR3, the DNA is TGTGCCAGCAGCGCTCGGGACAGTCCCTTAACCGGGGAGCTGTTTTTT.

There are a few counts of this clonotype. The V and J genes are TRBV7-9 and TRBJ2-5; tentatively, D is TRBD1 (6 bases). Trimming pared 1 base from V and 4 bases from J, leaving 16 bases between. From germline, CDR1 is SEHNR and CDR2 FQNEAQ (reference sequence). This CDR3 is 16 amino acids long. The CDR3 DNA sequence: TGTGCCAGCAGCTTAGGTCGCAGGGGACGGGCAGAGACCCAGTACTTC. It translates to CASSLGRRGRAETQYF.

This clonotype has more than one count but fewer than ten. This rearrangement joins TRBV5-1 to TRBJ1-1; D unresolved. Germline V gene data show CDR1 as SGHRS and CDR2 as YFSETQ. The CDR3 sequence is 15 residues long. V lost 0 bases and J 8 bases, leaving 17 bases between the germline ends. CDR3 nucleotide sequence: TGCGCCAGCAGCTTGGACTCCCAGCCTGGGGAGGAAGCTTTCTTT. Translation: CASSLDSQPGEEAFF. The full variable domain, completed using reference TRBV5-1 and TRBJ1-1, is KAGVTQTPRYLIKTRGQQVTLSCSPISGHRSVSWYQQTPGQGLQFLFEYFSETQRNKGNFPGRFSGRQFSNSRSEMNVSTLELGDSALYLCASSLDSQPGEEAFFGQGTRLTVV.

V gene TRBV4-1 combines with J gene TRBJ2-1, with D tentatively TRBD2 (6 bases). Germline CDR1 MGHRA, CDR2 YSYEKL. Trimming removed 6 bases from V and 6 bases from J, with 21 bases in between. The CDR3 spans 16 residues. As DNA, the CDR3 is TGCGCCAGCAGACCGGATCGGGGAGGACGGGTCAATGAGCAGTTCTTC. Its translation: CASRPDRGGRVNEQFF.

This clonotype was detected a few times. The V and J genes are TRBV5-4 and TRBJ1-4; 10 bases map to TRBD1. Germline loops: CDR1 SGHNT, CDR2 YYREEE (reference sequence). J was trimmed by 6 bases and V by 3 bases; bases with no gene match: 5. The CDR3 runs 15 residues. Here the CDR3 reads CASSSRQGAYEKLFF. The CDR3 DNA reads TGTGCCAGCAGCTCGCGACAGGGGGCGTATGAAAAACTGTTTTTT.

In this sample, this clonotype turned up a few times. The DNA for the CDR3 is TGTGCCATCAGTGAGGTGACAGGAGCAAACACTGAAGCTTTCTTT. As protein: CAISEVTGANTEAFF. V gene TRBV10-3 combines with J gene TRBJ1-1, with D tentatively TRBD1 (6 bases). This CDR3 spans 15 amino acids. Germline-derived CDR1 and CDR2 are ENHRY and SYGVKD. V lost 2 bases and J 2 bases, leaving 12 bases between the germline ends.

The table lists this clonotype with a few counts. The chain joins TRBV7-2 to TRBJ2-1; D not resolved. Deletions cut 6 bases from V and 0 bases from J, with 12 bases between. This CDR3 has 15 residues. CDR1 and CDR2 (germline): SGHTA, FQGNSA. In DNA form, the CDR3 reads TGTGCCAGCAGTCCTGCGAGGAGCTCCTACAATGAGCAGTTCTTC. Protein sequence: CASSPARSSYNEQFF.

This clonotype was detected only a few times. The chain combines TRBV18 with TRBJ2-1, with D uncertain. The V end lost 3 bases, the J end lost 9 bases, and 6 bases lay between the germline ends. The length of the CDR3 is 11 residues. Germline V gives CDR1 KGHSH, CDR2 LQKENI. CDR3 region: CASSPGSEQFF. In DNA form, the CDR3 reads TGTGCCAGCTCACCTGGCAGTGAGCAGTTCTTC. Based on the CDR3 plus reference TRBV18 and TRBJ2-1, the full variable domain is NAGVMQNPRHLVRRRGQEARLRCSPMKGHSHVYWYRQLPEEGLKFMVYLQKENIIDESGMPKERFSAEFPKEGPSILRIQQVVRGDSAAYFCASSPGSEQFFGPGTRLTVL.

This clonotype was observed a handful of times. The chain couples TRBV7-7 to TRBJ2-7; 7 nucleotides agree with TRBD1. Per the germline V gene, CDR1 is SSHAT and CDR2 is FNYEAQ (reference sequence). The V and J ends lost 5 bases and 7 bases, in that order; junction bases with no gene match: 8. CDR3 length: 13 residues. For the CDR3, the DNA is TGTGCCAGCAGCCCCGACAGGGACCGAGAGCAGTACTTC. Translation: CASSPDRDREQYF.

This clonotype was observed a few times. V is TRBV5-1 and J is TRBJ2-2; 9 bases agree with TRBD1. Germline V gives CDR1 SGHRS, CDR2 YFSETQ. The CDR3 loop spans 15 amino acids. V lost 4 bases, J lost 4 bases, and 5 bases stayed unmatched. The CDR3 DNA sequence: TGCGCCAGCAGCCCAGGGACAGGGAGCACCGGGGAGCTGTTTTTT. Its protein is CASSPGTGSTGELFF. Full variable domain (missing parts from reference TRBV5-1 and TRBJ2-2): KAGVTQTPRYLIKTRGQQVTLSCSPISGHRSVSWYQQTPGQGLQFLFEYFSETQRNKGNFPGRFSGRQFSNSRSEMNVSTLELGDSALYLCASSPGTGSTGELFFGEGSRLTVL.

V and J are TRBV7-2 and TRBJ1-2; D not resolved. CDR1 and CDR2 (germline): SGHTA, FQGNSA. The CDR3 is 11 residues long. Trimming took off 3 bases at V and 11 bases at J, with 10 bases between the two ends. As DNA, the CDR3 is TGTGCCAGCAGCTTCGATACGGATTACACCTTC. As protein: CASSFDTDYTF.

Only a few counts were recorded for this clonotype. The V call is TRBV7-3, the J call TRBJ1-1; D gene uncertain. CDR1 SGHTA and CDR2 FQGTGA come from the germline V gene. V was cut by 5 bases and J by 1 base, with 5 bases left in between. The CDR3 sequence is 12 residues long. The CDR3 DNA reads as TGTGCCAGCAGCCACAAGAACACTGAAGCTTTCTTT. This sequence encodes CASSHKNTEAFF.

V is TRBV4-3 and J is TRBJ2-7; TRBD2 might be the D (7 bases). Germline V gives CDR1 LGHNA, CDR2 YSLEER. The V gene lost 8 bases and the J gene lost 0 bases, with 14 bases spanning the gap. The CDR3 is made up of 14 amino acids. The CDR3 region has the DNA TGCGCCAGCCAAGGGGGAGGGCTCTCCTACGAGCAGTACTTC. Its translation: CASQGGGLSYEQYF.

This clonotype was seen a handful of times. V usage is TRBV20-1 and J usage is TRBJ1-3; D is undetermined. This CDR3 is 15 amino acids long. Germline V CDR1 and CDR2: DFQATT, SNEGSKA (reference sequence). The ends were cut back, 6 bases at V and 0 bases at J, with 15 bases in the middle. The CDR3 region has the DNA TGCAGTGCCCCCGAGGGCTCAACCTCTGGAAACACCATATATTTT. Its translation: CSAPEGSTSGNTIYF.

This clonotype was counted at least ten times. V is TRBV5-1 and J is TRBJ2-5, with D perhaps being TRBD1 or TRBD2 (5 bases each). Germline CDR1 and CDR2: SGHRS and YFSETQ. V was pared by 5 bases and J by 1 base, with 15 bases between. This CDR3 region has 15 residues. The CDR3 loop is CASRSAGTTQETQYF. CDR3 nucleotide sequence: TGCGCCAGCAGATCCGCCGGGACCACCCAAGAGACCCAGTACTTC.

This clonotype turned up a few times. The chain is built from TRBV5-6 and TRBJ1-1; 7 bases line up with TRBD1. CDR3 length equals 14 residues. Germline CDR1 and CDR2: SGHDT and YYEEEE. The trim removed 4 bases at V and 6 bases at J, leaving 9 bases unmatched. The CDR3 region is CASSTEGQEPEAFF. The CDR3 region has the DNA TGTGCCAGCAGCACCGAAGGACAGGAACCTGAAGCTTTCTTT.

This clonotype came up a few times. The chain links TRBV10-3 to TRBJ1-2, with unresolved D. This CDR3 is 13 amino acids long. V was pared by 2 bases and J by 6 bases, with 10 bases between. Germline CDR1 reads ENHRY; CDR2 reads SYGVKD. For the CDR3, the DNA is TGTGCCATCAGTGAGAGTGCACGGGATGGCTACACCTTC. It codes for CAISESARDGYTF.

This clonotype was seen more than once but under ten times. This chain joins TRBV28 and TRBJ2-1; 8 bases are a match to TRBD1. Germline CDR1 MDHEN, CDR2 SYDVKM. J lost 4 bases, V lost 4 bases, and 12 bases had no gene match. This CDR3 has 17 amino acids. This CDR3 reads CASSSRLRGRGYNEQFF. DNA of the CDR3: TGTGCCAGCAGTTCCCGCCTCAGGGGGCGGGGATACAATGAGCAGTTCTTC.